This T cell receptor (beta chain) was sequenced during a study of blood T cell repertoires in COVID-19. Profiling relied on immunoSEQ multiplex PCR, and the TCRdb table lists in-frame clones only, not all of them. The sample has under 350,000 clones, 86% seen once. Germline lookup yields CDR1 MNHEY and CDR2 SVGAGI. The V segment lost 6 bases and the J segment 3 bases; nucleotides outside the gene matches: 4. The CDR3 runs 13 residues. Sequencing input: PBMCs or T cells enriched from blood (not recorded which). The receptor's source is a woman between 18 and 29 years old who had recovered from COVID-19. This chain uses TRBV6-5 with TRBJ1-2; 7 nucleotides align to TRBD1. In DNA form, the CDR3 reads TGTGCCAGCAGGTTCGACAGGGACTATGGCTACACCTTC. It specifies CASRFDRDYGYTF.